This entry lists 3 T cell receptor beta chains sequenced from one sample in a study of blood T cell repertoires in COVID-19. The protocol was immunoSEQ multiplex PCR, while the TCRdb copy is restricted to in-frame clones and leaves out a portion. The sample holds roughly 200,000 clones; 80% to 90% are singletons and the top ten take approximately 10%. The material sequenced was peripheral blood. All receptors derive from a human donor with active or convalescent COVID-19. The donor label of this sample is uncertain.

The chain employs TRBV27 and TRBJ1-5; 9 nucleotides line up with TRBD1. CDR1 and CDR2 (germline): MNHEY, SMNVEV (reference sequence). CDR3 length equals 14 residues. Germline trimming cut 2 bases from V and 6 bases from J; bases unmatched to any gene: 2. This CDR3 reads CASSLGTGIQPQHF. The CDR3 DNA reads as TGTGCCAGCAGTTTAGGGACAGGGATTCAGCCCCAGCATTTT.

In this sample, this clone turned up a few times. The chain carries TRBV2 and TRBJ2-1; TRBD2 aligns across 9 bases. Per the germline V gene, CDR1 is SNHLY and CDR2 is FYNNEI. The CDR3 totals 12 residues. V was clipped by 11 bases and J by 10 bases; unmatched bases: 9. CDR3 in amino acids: CAGSGLAIEQFF. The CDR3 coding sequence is TGTGCCGGATCGGGACTAGCTATAGAGCAGTTCTTC.

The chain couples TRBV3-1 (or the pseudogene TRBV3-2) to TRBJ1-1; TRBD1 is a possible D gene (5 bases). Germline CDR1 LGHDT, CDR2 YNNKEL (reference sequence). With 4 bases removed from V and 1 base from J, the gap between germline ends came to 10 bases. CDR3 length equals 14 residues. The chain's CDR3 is CASSRQGTNTEAFF. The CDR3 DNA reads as TGTGCCAGCAGCCGCCAGGGAACGAACACTGAAGCTTTCTTT.